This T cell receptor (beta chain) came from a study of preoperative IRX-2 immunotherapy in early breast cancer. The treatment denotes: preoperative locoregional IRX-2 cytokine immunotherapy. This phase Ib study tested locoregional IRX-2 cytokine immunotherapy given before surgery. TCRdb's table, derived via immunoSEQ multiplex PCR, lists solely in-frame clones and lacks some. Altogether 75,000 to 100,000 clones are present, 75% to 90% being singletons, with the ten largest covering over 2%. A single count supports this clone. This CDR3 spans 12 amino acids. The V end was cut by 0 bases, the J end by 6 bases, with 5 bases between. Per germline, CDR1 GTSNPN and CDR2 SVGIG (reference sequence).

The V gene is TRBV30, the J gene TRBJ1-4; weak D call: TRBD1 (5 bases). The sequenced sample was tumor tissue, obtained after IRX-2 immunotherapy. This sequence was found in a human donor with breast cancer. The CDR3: CAWSVGDEKLFF. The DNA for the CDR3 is TGTGCCTGGAGTGTAGGGGATGAAAAACTGTTTTTT.